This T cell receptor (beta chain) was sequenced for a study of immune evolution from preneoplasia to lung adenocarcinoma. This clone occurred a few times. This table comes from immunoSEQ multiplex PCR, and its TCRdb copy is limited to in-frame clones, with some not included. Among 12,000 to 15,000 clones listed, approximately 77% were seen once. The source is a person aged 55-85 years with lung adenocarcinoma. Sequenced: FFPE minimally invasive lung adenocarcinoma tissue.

The CDR3, as DNA: TGTGCCAGCAGGGGACTAGCGGGGGACAATGAGCAGTTCTTC. Amino acids: CASRGLAGDNEQFF. The chain recombines TRBV28 with TRBJ2-1; 14 bases match TRBD2. The CDR3 consists of 14 residues. Germline CDR1 reads MDHEN; CDR2 reads SYDVKM. The V and J ends lost 6 bases and 5 bases, in that order; junction bases with no gene match: 0.